These T cell receptor beta chains were read from a single sample in a study of beta chain features in type 1 diabetes. Method: immunoSEQ multiplex PCR; TCRdb's copy keeps in-frame clones and lacks some. The top ten clones hold about 0.9% of a sample with around 180,000 clones, around 7.8% of them seen once. Sequenced: central memory CD4+ T cells from blood. All receptors derive from a woman aged 40 to 50 with type 1 diabetes. Each CDR3 is given without its conserved first and last residue.

V gene	CDR3 protein
TRBV30	AWATSGSSYEQY
TRBV19	ASSIRRTAPRGNQPQH
TRBV13	ASSRYTGNYGYT
TRBV4-2	ASSQEQGRDNQPQH
TRBV27	ASSLTSGVNTGELF
TRBV27	ASSLRDRFYEQY
TRBV7-9	ASSSPGNPTDTQY
TRBV6-6	ASRTRTSGGEQF
TRBV4-2	ASSQTGQGAGSPLH
TRBV15	ATSRSGGLETQY
TRBV14	ASSPAFWGATGANVLT
TRBV5-6	ASSSLWTTFTGELF
TRBV7-2	ASSSDSQETQY
TRBV6-6	ASSYGSRVQNSPLH
TRBV5-6	ASSLGGSGAQPQH
TRBV7-8	ASSSINRADTQY
TRBV29-1	SSGVNTEAF
TRBV19	ASSLQGRRDTQY
TRBV18	ASSPRRDEQY
TRBV6-5	ASGQGLGETQY
TRBV19	ASSIGTSGSLRGLNEQF
TRBV5-1	ASSFLGLVYETQY
TRBV2	ASKAGSGYT
TRBV4-1	ASSLSTALTYEQY
TRBV6-1	ASSAGTLRDRQPQH
TRBV6-5	ASSSLRGRWQEAF
TRBV4-3	ASSQQQGYEQY
TRBV14	ASSQKREQF
TRBV19	ASSMGGAGTDTQY
TRBV6-1	ASTLSGGSINEQF
TRBV7-3	ASSLGQGGSYGYT